The 6 T cell receptor beta chains given below trace back to one sample, sequenced in a study of blood T cell repertoires in COVID-19. Generated by immunoSEQ multiplex PCR, the TCRdb table keeps only in-frame clones and is missing some. The table lists about 180,000 clones, around 83% of them singletons, with 6% to 8% in the top ten. The material sequenced was peripheral blood. These receptors were taken from a woman in her seventies with COVID-19, enrolled during active disease.

In this sample, this clone turned up many times. This chain links TRBV3-1 (or the pseudogene TRBV3-2) with TRBJ1-5; 9 positions agree with TRBD1. V trimming: 4 bases; J trimming: 4 bases; junction bases outside the gene matches: 5. Germline CDR1 is LGHDT and CDR2 is YNNKEL (reference sequence). The CDR3 totals 15 residues. The CDR3 protein is CASSPGQGLNQPQHF. CDR3 in DNA: TGTGCCAGCAGCCCGGGACAGGGACTAAATCAGCCCCAGCATTTT.

V usage is TRBV19 and J usage is TRBJ2-7, with TRBD2 matching 9 bases. CDR3 length: 16 amino acids. The germline V gene has CDR1 LNHDA and CDR2 SQIVND (reference sequence). The V gene end was trimmed by 3 bases and the J gene end by 3 bases; junction bases not matched to a gene: 9. The CDR3 DNA follows: TGTGCCAGTAGTATCGCCGGGACTAGCATTGGCTACGAGCAGTACTTC. Encoded protein: CASSIAGTSIGYEQYF.

The chain combines TRBV12-3 or TRBV12-4 with TRBJ1-1; tentative D call: TRBD1 (5 bases). Trimming shortened V by 6 bases and J by 7 bases, and 9 bases separated the two germline ends. The CDR3 sequence is 11 residues long. This CDR3 reads CASSLQVEAFF. The DNA for the CDR3 is TGTGCCAGCAGCCTACAGGTTGAAGCTTTCTTT.

This sequence joins TRBV30 and TRBJ1-1, with no clear D. Trimming removed 5 bases at V and 5 bases at J, with 12 bases between. Germline V gene lookup returns CDR1 GTSNPN and CDR2 SVGIG (reference sequence). The CDR3 is made up of 12 amino acids. The DNA for the CDR3 is TGTGCCTGGGGTCTACCGGGTACTGAAGCTTTCTTT. This encodes CAWGLPGTEAFF.

As to this clone: Other nucleotide sequences from this sample produce the same CDR3. V usage is TRBV6-2 or TRBV6-3 and J usage is TRBJ2-5, with TRBD1 as a possible D gene (6 bases). The CDR3 covers 14 residues. V lost 3 bases and J 5 bases, leaving 13 bases between the germline ends. Germline CDR1 reads MNHEY; CDR2 reads SVGEGT. The CDR3 spells CASSYSQGRETQYF. CDR3 bases: TGTGCCAGCAGTTATTCACAGGGTAGGGAGACCCAGTACTTC.

This chain uses TRBV19 with TRBJ2-1, with 10 positions matching TRBD2. This CDR3 comprises 16 residues. CDR1 and CDR2 (germline): LNHDA, SQIVND (reference sequence). After removal of 9 bases from V and 0 bases from J, the junction contained 8 bases not matched to a gene. The CDR3: CASQGLALSSYNEQFF. CDR3 sequence (DNA): TGTGCCAGCCAGGGACTAGCGCTAAGCTCCTACAATGAGCAGTTCTTC.